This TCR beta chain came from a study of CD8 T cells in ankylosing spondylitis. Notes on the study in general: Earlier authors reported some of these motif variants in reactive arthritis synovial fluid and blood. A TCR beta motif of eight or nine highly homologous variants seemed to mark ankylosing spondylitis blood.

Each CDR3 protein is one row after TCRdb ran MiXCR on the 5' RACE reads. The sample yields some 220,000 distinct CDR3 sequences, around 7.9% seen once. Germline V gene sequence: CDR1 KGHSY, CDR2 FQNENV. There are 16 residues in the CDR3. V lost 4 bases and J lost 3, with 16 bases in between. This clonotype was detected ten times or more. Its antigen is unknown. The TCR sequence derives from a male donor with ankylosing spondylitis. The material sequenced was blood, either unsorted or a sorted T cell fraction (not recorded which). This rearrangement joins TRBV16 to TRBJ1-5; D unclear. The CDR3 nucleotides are TGTGCCAGCAGCCTCAATGCAAGAGGTTCCAATCAGCCCCAGCATTTT. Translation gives CASSLNARGSNQPQHF.